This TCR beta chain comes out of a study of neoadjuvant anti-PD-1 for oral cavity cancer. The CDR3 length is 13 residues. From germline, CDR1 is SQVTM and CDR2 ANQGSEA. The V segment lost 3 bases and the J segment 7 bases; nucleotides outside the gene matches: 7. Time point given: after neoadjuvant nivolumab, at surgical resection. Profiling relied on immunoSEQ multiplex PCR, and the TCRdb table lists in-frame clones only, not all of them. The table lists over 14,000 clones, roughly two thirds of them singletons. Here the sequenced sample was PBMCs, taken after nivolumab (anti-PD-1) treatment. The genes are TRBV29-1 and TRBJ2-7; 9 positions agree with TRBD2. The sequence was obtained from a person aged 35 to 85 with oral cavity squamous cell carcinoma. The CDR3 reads CSVDAGGPGEQYF. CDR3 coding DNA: TGCAGCGTTGACGCGGGAGGGCCGGGGGAGCAGTACTTC.